This record covers a single T cell receptor (beta chain). The source of the sample is a study of control samples from healthy donors and cancer patients. The CDR3 has 14 residues. Germline CDR1 LNHDA, CDR2 SQIVND (reference sequence). J gave up 5 bases and V 5 bases, and 7 bases lay outside the gene matches. Repertoires were generated with immunoSEQ multiplex PCR, while TCRdb's copy carries only in-frame clones and drops some. The table lists about 110,000 clones, about 89% of them singletons. Specimen: blood. The source is a woman aged 45-59 years in good health. V is TRBV19 and J is TRBJ2-5; TRBD1 matches at 8 bases. CDR3 residues: CASSGYRGEETQYF. As DNA, the CDR3 is TGTGCCAGTAGTGGATACAGGGGGGAGGAGACCCAGTACTTC.